The text below deals with one T cell receptor (beta chain). The antigen remains undetermined. Assay: immunoSEQ multiplex PCR; the TCRdb copy retains only in-frame clones and omits some. The data hold over 350,000 clones, with about nine tenths observed a single time. This record belongs to a study of Ad26.COV2.S vaccination and SARS-CoV-2 variants. On the study more broadly: Doses of Ad26.COV2.S were injected into muscle once or twice, 56 days apart.

Overall study results and limits: Among vaccine recipients, spike-specific TCR breadth exceeded that of placebo recipients.

Indicated treatment: roughly 18 received Ad26.COV2.S at low or high dose, single or two shots; a few received placebo; per-sample allocation not given. Specimens were obtained on day 63 following the first vaccine or placebo injection. Immunization relied on an Ad26 vector, which expressed Wuhan-strain SARS-CoV-2 spike. The specimen was peripheral blood, collected in a trial of Ad26.COV2.S vaccine versus placebo. The clonotype originates from a person aged 18-65 years who received the Ad26.COV2.S COVID-19 vaccine or a placebo.

The CDR3 sequence is CASTQSTGELFF. The CDR3 nucleotides are TGTGCCAGCACCCAGAGCACCGGGGAGCTGTTTTTT. The rearrangement joins TRBV7-2 to TRBJ2-2; D uncertain. Per the germline V gene, CDR1 is SGHTA and CDR2 is FQGNSA. This CDR3 comprises 12 residues. V was cut by 7 bases and J by 4 bases, with 7 bases left in between.